This T cell receptor beta chain came from a study of blood T cell repertoires in COVID-19. The germline gives CDR1 SGHNT, CDR2 YYREEE (reference sequence). CDR3 length: 15 amino acids. V gave up 0 bases and J gave up 4 bases; unmatched junction bases: 3. Some clones are missing from TCRdb's copy, which holds only in-frame ones; the method was immunoSEQ multiplex PCR. The repertoire holds tens of thousands of clones, with approximately 87% as singletons. The source is a human donor with active COVID-19. The donor label of this sample is uncertain. The rearrangement joins TRBV5-4 to TRBJ1-2, with 10 bases that match TRBD1. The sequenced material came from peripheral blood. In DNA, the CDR3 is TGTGCCAGCAGCTTGGGGACAGGGGGGCCCTATGGCTACACCTTC. It codes for CASSLGTGGPYGYTF.